This TCR beta chain originates from a study of T cell responses to AZD1222 COVID-19 vaccine. Broader study findings: Reports indicate that nearly half of spike-specific TCRs are directed at unmutated variant regions. Possibly, clonal diversity was underestimated; donors were largely white British and included more females. Breadth and depth of Spike-specific TCRs rose after two AZD1222 doses.

Trimming took 4 bases from V and 1 from J; bases not matched to a gene: 7. The CDR3 sequence is 15 residues long. The germline gives CDR1 SGDLS, CDR2 YYNGEE. The protocol was immunoSEQ multiplex PCR, while the TCRdb copy is restricted to in-frame clones and leaves out a portion. Counted here are 99,000 or so clones, approximately 89% occurring once; the ten biggest clones make up roughly a sixth. With respect to this clone: Its antigen is still unknown.

The specimen comprised peripheral blood, sampled on day 0 of AZD1222 vaccination. The clonotype originates from an adult in good health. The chain combines TRBV9 with TRBJ2-5, with 7 nucleotides matching TRBD2. The CDR3 spells CASSQGLVGQETQYF. CDR3 nucleotides: TGTGCCAGCAGCCAAGGACTAGTGGGCCAAGAGACCCAGTACTTC.